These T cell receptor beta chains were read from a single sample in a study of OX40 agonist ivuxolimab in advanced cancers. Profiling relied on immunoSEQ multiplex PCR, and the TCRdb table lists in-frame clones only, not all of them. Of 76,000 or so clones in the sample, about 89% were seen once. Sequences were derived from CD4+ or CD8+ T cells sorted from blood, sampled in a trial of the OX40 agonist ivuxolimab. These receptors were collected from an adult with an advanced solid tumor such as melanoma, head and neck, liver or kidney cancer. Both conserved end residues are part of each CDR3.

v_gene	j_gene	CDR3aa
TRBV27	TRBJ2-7	CASSHGTYEQYF
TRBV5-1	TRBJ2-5	CASSLATAQETQYF
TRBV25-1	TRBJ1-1	CASSEYSAHTEAFF
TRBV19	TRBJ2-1	CASNRPADEQFF
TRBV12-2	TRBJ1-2	CASRPRDRAYGYTF
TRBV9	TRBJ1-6	CASSVLGADSPLHF
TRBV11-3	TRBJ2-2	CASSSRAGDDTGELFF
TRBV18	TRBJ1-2	CASSPPTSGRRSYTF
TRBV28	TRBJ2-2	CASSFRVTGELFF
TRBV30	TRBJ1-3	CAWSVGWGRGFSGNTIYF
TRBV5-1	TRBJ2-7	CASSLGGYEQYF
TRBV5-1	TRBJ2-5	CASRRAGLQETQYF
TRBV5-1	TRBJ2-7	CASSWTGLDEQYF
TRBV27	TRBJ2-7	CASSPLGSQGGSYEQYF
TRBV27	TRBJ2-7	CASSSTPGADSYEQYF
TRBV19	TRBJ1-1	CASSLRNTEAFF
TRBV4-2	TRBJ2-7	CASSQEWGSSYEQYF
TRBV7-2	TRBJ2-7	CASSHTILYEQYF
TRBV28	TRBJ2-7	CASTTYGRWDGGYEQYF
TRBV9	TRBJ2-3	CASSGEGGLADDTQYF
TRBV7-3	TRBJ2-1	CASSPRDPYNEQFF
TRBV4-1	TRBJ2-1	CASSHGSGRASYNEQFF
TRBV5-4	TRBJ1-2	CASSTGGSTKLSYGYTF
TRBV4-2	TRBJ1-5	CASSPSTGDQPQHF
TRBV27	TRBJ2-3	CASSSATDTQYF
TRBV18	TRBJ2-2	CATIGPRQGDTGELFF